This TCR beta chain was recovered during a study of blood T cell repertoires in COVID-19. Study as a whole: Samples of COVID-19 (acute and convalescent) were obtained from the United States, Italy and Spain. T cells, B-cell-depleted T cells, or PBMCs supplied cDNA or gDNA.

Clones were sequenced by immunoSEQ multiplex PCR, and TCRdb holds only the in-frame ones, with some missing. In the table there are tens of thousands of clones, roughly 89% of which are singletons. Unmatched junction bases numbered 2, after V lost 2 bases and J lost 2 bases. Germline V lookup: CDR1 MNHNY, CDR2 SVGAGI (reference sequence). This CDR3 is built from 15 residues. This rearrangement joins TRBV6-6 to TRBJ2-3, with 9 bases identical to TRBD1. The TCR originated in a woman aged 45-65 years with active COVID-19. Sequencing used peripheral blood. CDR3 nucleotides: TGTGCCAGCAGTTACGGGACAGGGTACACAGATACGCAGTATTTT. It translates to CASSYGTGYTDTQYF.